A selection of T cell receptor beta chains follows, all from one sample in a study of shared clonotypes between healthy human individuals. Libraries were prepared by immunoSEQ multiplex PCR; TCRdb keeps only in-frame clonotypes and omits some of them. Of 2 million to 3 million clones in the sample, approximately 94% were seen once. Sequenced sample: naive CD4+ T cells from PBMCs. All receptors derive from a man in his late teens or twenties in good health. Some clones in this sample may be carry-over from other donors' samples. CDR3s include the opening cysteine and the closing phenylalanine or tryptophan. D genes are given only for firm matches. Rows may omit the clone size; those that give it use once, few, many or a size class.

clone size	D gene	V gene	J gene	CDR3 protein	CDR3 DNA
NA	NA	TRBV4-2	TRBJ2-5	CASSQGRQAQETQYF	TGTGCCAGCAGCCAAGGCCGACAGGCCCAAGAGACCCAGTACTTC
NA	NA	TRBV30	TRBJ1-2	CAWRQPGLGHWYGYTF	TGTGCCTGGAGACAACCGGGCCTAGGGCATTGGTATGGCTACACCTTC
NA	TRBD1	TRBV5-5	TRBJ2-7	CASSRTGSYEQYF	TGTGCCAGCAGCCGGACAGGGTCCTACGAGCAGTACTTC
NA	NA	TRBV27	TRBJ2-7	CASSLMGARVLYEQYF	TGTGCCAGCAGTTTGATGGGGGCAAGGGTCCTATACGAGCAGTACTTC
NA	TRBD2	TRBV9	TRBJ2-7	CASSPSLAGDGEQYF	TGTGCCAGCAGCCCCTCGCTAGCGGGAGATGGGGAGCAGTACTTC
NA	NA	TRBV6-1	TRBJ2-7	CAGGQVYEQYF	TGTGCGGGAGGACAGGTCTACGAGCAGTACTTC
NA	NA	TRBV7-8	TRBJ2-7	CASSPPRGYEQYF	TGTGCCAGCAGCCCCCCTCGTGGCTACGAGCAGTACTTC
NA	NA	TRBV7-2	TRBJ2-2	CASSLFLGGTGELFF	TGTGCCAGCAGCTTATTTCTTGGTGGGACCGGGGAGCTGTTTTTT
NA	NA	TRBV7-3	TRBJ1-1	CASSLRQGGTEAFF	TGTGCCAGCAGCTTAAGGCAGGGCGGTACTGAAGCTTTCTTT
NA	TRBD1	TRBV28	TRBJ1-4	CASSYSTGAGEKLFF	TGTGCCAGCAGTTACTCGACAGGGGCCGGTGAAAAACTGTTTTTT
NA	NA	TRBV7-2	TRBJ2-7	CASSLYRTSYEQYF	TGTGCCAGCAGCTTATACCGGACGTCCTACGAGCAGTACTTC
NA	TRBD2	TRBV7-2	TRBJ2-7	CASSSWEGHEYF	TGTGCCAGCAGCTCCTGGGAGGGCCATGAGTACTTC
NA	NA	TRBV12-2	TRBJ2-5	CASRYPRETQYF	TGTGCAAGTCGCTACCCCCGAGAGACCCAGTACTTC
NA	NA	TRBV27	TRBJ1-1	CASSLSWGGGNTEAFF	TGTGCCAGCAGTTTATCGTGGGGTGGAGGGAACACTGAAGCTTTCTTT
once	NA	TRBV5-1	TRBJ1-5	CASFPGGGQPQHF	TGCGCCAGCTTCCCGGGGGGGGGTCAGCCCCAGCATTTT
NA	NA	TRBV6-6	TRBJ2-3	CASRGASGGTDTQYF	TGTGCCAGCAGGGGGGCTAGCGGAGGCACAGATACGCAGTATTTT
NA	NA	TRBV13	TRBJ2-7	CASSPSAYEQYF	TGTGCCAGCAGCCCCAGCGCCTACGAGCAGTACTTC
NA	NA	TRBV7-9	TRBJ2-5	CASSLGRDNSYQETQYF	TGTGCCAGCAGCCTTGGGCGGGACAACTCGTACCAAGAGACCCAGTACTTC
NA	NA	TRBV5-1	TRBJ2-5	CASVTGTGEETQYF	TGCGCCAGTGTTACCGGGACGGGTGAAGAGACCCAGTACTTC
NA	NA	TRBV5-1	TRBJ1-3	CASSLGAVGNTIYF	TGCGCCAGCAGCTTGGGGGCGGTGGGAAACACCATATATTTT
NA	TRBD1	TRBV6-5	TRBJ2-7	CASSYSTGAPFEQYF	TGTGCCAGCAGTTACTCGACAGGGGCGCCTTTCGAGCAGTACTTC
NA	NA	TRBV4-1	TRBJ1-1	CASSQEGRGWAFF	TGCGCCAGCAGCCAAGAGGGAAGGGGTTGGGCTTTCTTT
NA	NA	TRBV21-1	TRBJ2-7	CASSKESPEQYF	TGTGCCAGCAGCAAAGAATCCCCTGAGCAGTACTTC
few	NA	TRBV28	TRBJ1-1	CASSFLQREAFF	TGTGCCAGCAGTTTCTTACAGCGTGAAGCTTTCTTT
NA	TRBD1	TRBV28	TRBJ2-4	CASQTDTGVLAKNIQYF	TGTGCCAGCCAGACTGATACAGGGGTTTTAGCCAAAAACATTCAGTACTTC
NA	NA	TRBV30	TRBJ1-2	CAWRDPGRYGYTF	TGTGCCTGGAGGGACCCTGGGCGCTATGGCTACACCTTC
NA	NA	TRBV6-6	TRBJ1-3	CASNHPTRDENTIYF	TGTGCCAGCAACCACCCAACCAGGGACGAAAACACCATATATTTT
once	NA	TRBV6-6	TRBJ2-3	CASSPRGWADTQYF	TGTGCCAGCAGTCCACGGGGGTGGGCAGATACGCAGTATTTT
NA	NA	TRBV7-2	TRBJ1-2	CASSLALGAYGYTF	TGTGCCAGCAGCTTAGCGCTCGGGGCCTATGGCTACACCTTC
NA	NA	TRBV5-1	TRBJ1-1	CASSHGTHMNTEAFF	TGCGCCAGCAGCCATGGGACCCATATGAACACTGAAGCTTTCTTT
NA	TRBD2	TRBV6-5	TRBJ2-7	CASSYNSGQTYEQYF	TGTGCCAGCAGTTATAATAGCGGGCAAACCTACGAGCAGTACTTC